This T cell receptor beta chain was identified during a study of T cells in Graves' hyperthyroidism and ophthalmopathy. This clonotype was found many times. CDR3 size: 15 residues. CDR1 and CDR2 from the germline V gene are SGHTA and FQGNSA. J was trimmed by 4 bases and V by 1 base; bases with no gene match: 7. Researchers defined stable Graves' hyperthyroidism as no ophthalmopathy progression within 18 months. Hyperthyroidism was newly diagnosed in patients aged 18 to 65 (duration under 2 months). Diagnoses rested on clinical symptoms, serum thyroxine and TRAb, thyroid ultrasound and orbital computed tomography. Amplified TCR beta CDR3 regions came from RNA transcripts. TCR CDR3 underwent first-round RT-PCR with the HTBI primer set. TCRdb independently ran MiXCR on the multiplex PCR reads; one entry per CDR3 protein. Among hundreds of thousands of distinct CDR3 sequences, approximately 15% were seen once, and the ten largest hold 12% to 15%.

The rearrangement links TRBV7-2 to TRBJ2-7, with 7 bases aligning to TRBD2. Material: blood. This receptor was identified in a woman aged 18-29 years with Graves' hyperthyroidism. The CDR3 here is CASSLVASGAYEQYF. Written as DNA, the CDR3 is TGTGCCAGCAGCTTAGTTGCTAGCGGAGCATACGAGCAGTACTTC. Together with reference TRBV7-2 and TRBJ2-7, the CDR3 gives the full variable domain: GAGVSQSPSNKVTEKGKDVELRCDPISGHTALYWYRQSLGQGLEFLIYFQGNSAPDKSGLPSDRFSAERTGGSVSTLTIQRTQQEDSAVYLCASSLVASGAYEQYFGPGTRLTVT.